The entry that follows covers one T cell receptor beta chain sequence. Original handling: Reference gene primer amplification gave nucleated cell count estimates. Profiling relied on immunoSEQ multiplex PCR, and the TCRdb table lists in-frame clones only, not all of them. The V and J calls and clone size were taken over from that table, and D and trimming were inferred from the DNA. In the table there are 150,000 or so clones, approximately 78% of which are singletons. The germline V gene encodes CDR1 SGHAT and CDR2 FQNNGV. V lost 4 bases to trimming and J lost 2 bases, with 8 bases between them. The CDR3 contains 13 residues. This entry comes from a study of blood T cell repertoires in COVID-19. Study-wide context: The samples span acute and convalescent COVID-19 from the United States, Italy and Spain.

Specimen: peripheral blood. The rearrangement uses TRBV11-2 and TRBJ1-2; D remains unclear. This receptor was identified in a human donor with acute or convalescent COVID-19. The donor label of this sample is uncertain. DNA of the CDR3: TGTGCCAGCAGCTCTAGGGAGAACTATGGCTACACCTTC. Amino acid sequence: CASSSRENYGYTF.